The source of this TCR beta chain is a study of CD8 T cells in Susac syndrome. The authors reverse transcribed about 0.5 to 1 ug RNA with random hexamers. The amplification used immunoSEQ multiplex PCR on TCR beta CDR3; it spanned 54 Vbeta and 13 Jbeta. One entry per CDR3 protein results from TCRdb running MiXCR on the immunoSEQ multiplex PCR reads. The sample holds approximately 120,000 distinct CDR3 sequences, 93% seen once. Deletions cut 3 bases from V and 1 base from J, with 9 bases between. Germline V gene data show CDR1 as SGHDN and CDR2 as FVKESK. The CDR3 totals 14 residues. Sequencing targeted TCR beta in blood CD8+ and CD4+ T cells.

Sequences were obtained from CD8+ T cells from PBMCs. This TCR was recovered from a human donor with multiple sclerosis. V gene TRBV14 combines with J gene TRBJ1-1; unclear D gene. The CDR3 nucleotides read TGTGCCAGCAGCCACGTGCCATCGAACACTGAAGCTTTCTTT. This sequence encodes CASSHVPSNTEAFF.